This T cell receptor (beta chain) was sequenced in a study of blood T cell repertoires in COVID-19. V lost 0 bases to trimming and J lost 8 bases; unmatched junction nucleotides: 4. Germline V gene sequence: CDR1 SGHRS, CDR2 YFSETQ. The CDR3 is made up of 15 amino acids. Sequencing used immunoSEQ multiplex PCR; TCRdb keeps in-frame clones, though not all of them. The profile shows approximately 210,000 clones, around 80% of them singletons. The V call is TRBV5-1, the J call TRBJ1-4, with TRBD1 matching 10 bases. This TCR derives from an elderly woman with COVID-19, enrolled during active disease. The sequencing sample was made of peripheral blood. CDR3: CASSLAGTGEEKLFF. The CDR3 DNA follows: TGCGCCAGCAGCTTGGCCGGGACAGGGGAGGAAAAACTGTTTTTT.